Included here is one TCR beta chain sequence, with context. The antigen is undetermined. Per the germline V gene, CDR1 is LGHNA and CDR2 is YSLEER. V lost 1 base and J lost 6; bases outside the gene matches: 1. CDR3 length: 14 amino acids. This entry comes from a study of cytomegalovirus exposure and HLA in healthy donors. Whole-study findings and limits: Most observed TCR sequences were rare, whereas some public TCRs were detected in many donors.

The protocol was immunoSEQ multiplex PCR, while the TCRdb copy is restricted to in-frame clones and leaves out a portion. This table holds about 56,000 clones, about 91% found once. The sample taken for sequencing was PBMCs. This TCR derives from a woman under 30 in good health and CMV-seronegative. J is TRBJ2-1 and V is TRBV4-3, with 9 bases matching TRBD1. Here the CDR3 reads CASSQVGQGNEQFF. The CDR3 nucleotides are TGCGCCAGCAGCCAAGTGGGACAGGGCAATGAGCAGTTCTTC.